Listed here are 10 T cell receptor beta chains from one sample, sequenced in a study of blood T cell repertoires in COVID-19. Sequencing used immunoSEQ multiplex PCR; TCRdb keeps in-frame clones, though not all of them. Altogether a few hundred thousand clones are present, roughly 84% being singletons, with the ten largest covering 6.6%. Sequencing used PBMCs or T cells enriched from blood (not recorded which). The receptors stem from a woman between 45 and 65 years old who had been exposed to COVID-19.

The genes are TRBV15 and TRBJ1-4, with D possibly being TRBD1 (5 bases). Trimming took off 0 bases at V and 8 bases at J, with 13 bases between the two ends. The CDR3 is 15 residues long. Germline V gene data show CDR1 as LNHNV and CDR2 as YYDKDF (reference sequence). The CDR3 sequence is CATSRESVKGEKLFF. The CDR3 DNA follows: TGTGCCACCAGCAGAGAAAGCGTGAAGGGGGAAAAACTGTTTTTT.

This clone was observed a handful of times. The J gene is TRBJ2-7, the V gene TRBV24-1; 11 nucleotides agree with TRBD1. The germline CDR1 and CDR2 sequences are KGHDR and SFDVKD. The CDR3 is 16 amino acids. Unmatched junction bases numbered 8, after V lost 0 bases and J lost 8 bases. CDR3 DNA: TGTGCCACCAGTGATTTGGATGCCGGGACAGGGGGTAAGCAGTACTTC. It yields the protein CATSDLDAGTGGKQYF.

The chain uses TRBV5-5 and TRBJ2-5; 10 bases are shared with TRBD2. Germline V gene lookup returns CDR1 SGHKS and CDR2 YYEKEE (reference sequence). The CDR3 covers 15 residues. The ends lost 4 bases at V and 2 bases at J; junction bases unmatched: 5. CDR3 nucleotide sequence: TGTGCCAGCAGCAGCCTAGCGGGGGCTCAAGAGACCCAGTACTTC. It translates to CASSSLAGAQETQYF.

For the CDR3, the DNA is TGTGCCAGCAGCCCCACCAATCCTCCCCGGGGCTACACCTTC. This translates into CASSPTNPPRGYTF. The J gene is TRBJ1-2, the V gene TRBV7-8; D gene unclear. Germline V CDR1 and CDR2: SGHVS, FQNEAQ. This CDR3 is 14 amino acids long. The ends were cut back, 5 bases at V and 8 bases at J, with 18 bases in the middle.

The chain is built from TRBV7-2 and TRBJ1-2; TRBD1 might be the D (5 bases). The CDR3 contains 15 residues. Germline lookup yields CDR1 SGHTA and CDR2 FQGNSA. The germline V and J ends were trimmed by 5 bases and 4 bases, with 17 bases remaining between them. The CDR3 here is CASSRGGGARYGYTF. The CDR3 DNA reads TGTGCCAGCAGCCGGGGGGGTGGCGCACGCTATGGCTACACCTTC.

The V call is TRBV19, the J call TRBJ2-7, with 7 positions matching TRBD1. CDR3 size: 15 residues. The J segment lost 6 bases and the V segment lost 3 bases, leaving 11 bases of the junction unmatched. Germline V CDR1 and CDR2: LNHDA, SQIVND (reference sequence). The CDR3 DNA is TGTGCCAGTAGTATCGAGGGGGCGAGAGTCCGCGAGCAGTACTTC. This gives the protein CASSIEGARVREQYF.

The chain carries TRBV2 and TRBJ2-5; 8 nucleotides align to TRBD2. The CDR3 runs 16 residues. CDR1 SNHLY and CDR2 FYNNEI come from the germline V gene. After removal of 0 bases from V and 5 bases from J, the junction contained 8 bases not matched to a gene. The CDR3 here is CASSEALRGGYETQYF. The DNA of the CDR3 is TGTGCCAGCAGTGAAGCGCTTCGGGGGGGCTACGAGACCCAGTACTTC.

In its sample, this clone was seen many times. The chain employs TRBV5-1 and TRBJ2-5; a possible D gene is TRBD1 (6 bases). V was pared by 2 bases and J by 5 bases, with 7 bases between. This CDR3 is 12 amino acids long. Looked up from germline, CDR1 is SGHRS and CDR2 is YFSETQ. Here the CDR3 DNA reads TGCGCCAGCAGCTTAAGGGGGGAGACCCAGTACTTC. It is translated as CASSLRGETQYF.

The chain has TRBV6-5 and TRBJ1-2; TRBD1 is a possible D gene (5 bases). Germline V gene sequence: CDR1 MNHEY, CDR2 SVGAGI. With 2 bases removed from V and 3 bases from J, the gap between germline ends came to 10 bases. The CDR3 sequence is 14 residues long. The CDR3 nucleotides are TGTGCCAGCAGTTACCTAGGGGTTGACTATGGCTACACCTTC. It specifies CASSYLGVDYGYTF.

This chain uses TRBV30 with TRBJ2-1, with D uncertain. CDR1 is GTSNPN and CDR2 is SVGIG in the germline V gene (reference sequence). This CDR3 has 16 residues. V lost 1 base to trimming and J lost 0 bases, with 13 bases between them. The chain's CDR3 is CAWSAPGLSSYNEQFF. CDR3 bases: TGTGCCTGGAGTGCCCCCGGGTTAAGCTCCTACAATGAGCAGTTCTTC.